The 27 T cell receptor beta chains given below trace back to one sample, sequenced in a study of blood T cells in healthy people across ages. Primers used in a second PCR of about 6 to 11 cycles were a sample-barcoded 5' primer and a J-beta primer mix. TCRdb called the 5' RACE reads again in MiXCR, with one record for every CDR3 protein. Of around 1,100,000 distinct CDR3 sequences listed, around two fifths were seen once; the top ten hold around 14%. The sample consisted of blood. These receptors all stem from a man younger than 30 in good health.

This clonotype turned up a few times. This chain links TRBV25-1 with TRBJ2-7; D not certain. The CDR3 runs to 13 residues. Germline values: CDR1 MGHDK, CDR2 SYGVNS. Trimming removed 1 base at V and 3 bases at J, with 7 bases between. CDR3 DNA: TGTGCCAGCAGTGAATCCATACTCTACGAGCAGTACTTC. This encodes CASSESILYEQYF.

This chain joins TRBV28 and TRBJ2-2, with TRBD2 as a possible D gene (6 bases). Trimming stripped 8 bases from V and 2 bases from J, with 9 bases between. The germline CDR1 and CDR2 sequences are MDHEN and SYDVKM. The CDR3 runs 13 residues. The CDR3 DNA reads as TGTGCCAGCTGGGACTCCAACACCGGGGAGCTGTTTTTT. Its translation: CASWDSNTGELFF.

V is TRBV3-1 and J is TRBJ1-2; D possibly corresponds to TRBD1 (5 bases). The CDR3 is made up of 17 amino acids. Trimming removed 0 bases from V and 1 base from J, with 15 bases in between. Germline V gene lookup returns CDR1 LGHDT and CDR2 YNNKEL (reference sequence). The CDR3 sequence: CASSQDHRGAVNYGYTF. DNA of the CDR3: TGTGCCAGCAGCCAAGACCACCGTGGGGCAGTTAACTATGGCTACACCTTC.

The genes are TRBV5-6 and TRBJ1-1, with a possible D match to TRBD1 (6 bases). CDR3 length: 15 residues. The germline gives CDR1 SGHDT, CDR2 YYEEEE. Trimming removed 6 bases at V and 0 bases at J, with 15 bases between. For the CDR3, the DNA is TGTGCCAGCACCCCCCGGGGGGGCCTGAACACTGAAGCTTTCTTT. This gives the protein CASTPRGGLNTEAFF. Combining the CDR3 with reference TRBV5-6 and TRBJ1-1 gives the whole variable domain DAGVTQSPTHLIKTRGQQVTLRCSPKSGHDTVSWYQQALGQGPQFIFQYYEEEERQRGNFPDRFSGHQFPNYSSELNVNALLLGDSALYLCASTPRGGLNTEAFFGQGTRLTVV.

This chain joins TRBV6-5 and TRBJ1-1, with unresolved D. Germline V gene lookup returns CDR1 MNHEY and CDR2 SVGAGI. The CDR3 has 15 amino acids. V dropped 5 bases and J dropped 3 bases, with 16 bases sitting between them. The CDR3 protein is CASSQPDGRDTEAFF. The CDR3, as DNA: TGTGCCAGCAGTCAGCCCGATGGACGGGACACTGAAGCTTTCTTT.

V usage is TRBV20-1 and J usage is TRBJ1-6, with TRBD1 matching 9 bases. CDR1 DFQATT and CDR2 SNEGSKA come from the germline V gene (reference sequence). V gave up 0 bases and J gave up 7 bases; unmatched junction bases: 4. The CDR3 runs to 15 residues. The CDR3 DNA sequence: TGCAGTGCTAGAGAAGGACAGGGGAGGAATTCACCCCTCCACTTT. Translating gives CSAREGQGRNSPLHF.

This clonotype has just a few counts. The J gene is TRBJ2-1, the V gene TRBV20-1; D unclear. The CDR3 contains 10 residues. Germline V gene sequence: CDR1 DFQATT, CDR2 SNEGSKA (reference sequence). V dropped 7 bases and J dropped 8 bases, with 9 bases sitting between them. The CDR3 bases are TGCAGTGGGACGGAGCATGAGCAGTTCTTC. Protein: CSGTEHEQFF.

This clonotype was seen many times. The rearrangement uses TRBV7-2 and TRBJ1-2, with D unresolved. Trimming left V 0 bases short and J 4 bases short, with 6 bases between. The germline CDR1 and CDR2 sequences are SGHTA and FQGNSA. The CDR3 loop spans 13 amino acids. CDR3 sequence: CASSLAAIYGYTF. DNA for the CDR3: TGTGCCAGCAGCTTAGCAGCGATCTATGGCTACACCTTC.

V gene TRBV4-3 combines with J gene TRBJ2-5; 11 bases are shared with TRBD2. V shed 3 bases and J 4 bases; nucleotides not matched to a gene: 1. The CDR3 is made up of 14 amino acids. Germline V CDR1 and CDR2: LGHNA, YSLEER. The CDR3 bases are TGCGCCAGCAGCCAGACTAGCGGGGTAGAGACCCAGTACTTC. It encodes CASSQTSGVETQYF.

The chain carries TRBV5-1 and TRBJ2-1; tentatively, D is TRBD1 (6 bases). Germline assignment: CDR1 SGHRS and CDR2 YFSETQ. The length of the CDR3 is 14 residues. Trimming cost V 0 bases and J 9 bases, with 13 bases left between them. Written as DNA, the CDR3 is TGCGCCAGCAGCTTGGTTTACAGGGATGCTGAGCAGTTCTTC. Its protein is CASSLVYRDAEQFF.

This CDR3 is CASSLWLSGGSEQFF. CDR3 DNA sequence: TGTGCCAGCAGCTTGTGGCTATCAGGTGGGAGTGAGCAGTTCTTC. This sequence joins TRBV14 and TRBJ2-1, with a weak D call TRBD2 (5 bases). V lost 5 bases and J 9 bases, leaving 20 bases between the germline ends. The CDR3 has 15 amino acids. The germline CDR1 and CDR2 sequences are SGHDN and FVKESK.

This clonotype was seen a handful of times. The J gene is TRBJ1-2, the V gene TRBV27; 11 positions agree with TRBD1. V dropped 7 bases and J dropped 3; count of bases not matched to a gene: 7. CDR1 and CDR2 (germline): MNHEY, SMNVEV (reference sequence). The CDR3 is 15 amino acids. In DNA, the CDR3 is TGTGCCAGCAACCCCCGGACAGGGGGCGACTATGGCTACACCTTC. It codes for CASNPRTGGDYGYTF.

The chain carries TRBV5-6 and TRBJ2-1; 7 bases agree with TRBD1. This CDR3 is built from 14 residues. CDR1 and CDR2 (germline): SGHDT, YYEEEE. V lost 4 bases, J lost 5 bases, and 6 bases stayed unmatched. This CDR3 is CASSTDRTNNEQFF. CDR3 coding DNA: TGTGCCAGCAGCACGGACAGGACGAACAATGAGCAGTTCTTC.

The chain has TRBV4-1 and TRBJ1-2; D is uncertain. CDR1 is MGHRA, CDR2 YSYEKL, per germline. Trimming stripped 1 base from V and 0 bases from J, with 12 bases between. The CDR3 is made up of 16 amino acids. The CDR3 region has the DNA TGCGCCAGCAGCCAAGGTCCACAGCCAGCTAACTATGGCTACACCTTC. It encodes CASSQGPQPANYGYTF.

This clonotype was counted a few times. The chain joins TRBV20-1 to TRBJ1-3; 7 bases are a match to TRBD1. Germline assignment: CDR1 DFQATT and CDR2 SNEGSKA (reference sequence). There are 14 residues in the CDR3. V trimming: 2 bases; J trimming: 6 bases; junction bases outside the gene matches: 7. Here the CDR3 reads CSARHRDRENTIYF. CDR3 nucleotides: TGCAGTGCTAGACACCGGGACAGAGAAAACACCATATATTTT.

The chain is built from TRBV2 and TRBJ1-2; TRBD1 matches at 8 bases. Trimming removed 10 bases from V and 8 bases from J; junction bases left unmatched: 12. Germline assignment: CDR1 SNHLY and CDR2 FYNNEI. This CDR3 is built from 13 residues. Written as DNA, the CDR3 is TGTGCCACCGGGACAGGAGAAATAGGGGGCTACACCTTC. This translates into CATGTGEIGGYTF.

The CDR3 DNA reads TGTGCCAGCGCACAGGGGGCGAATCAGCCCCAGCATTTT. Encoded protein: CASAQGANQPQHF. The chain combines TRBV25-1 with TRBJ1-5; the match to TRBD1 covers 9 bases. The CDR3 loop spans 13 amino acids. Germline CDR1 reads MGHDK; CDR2 reads SYGVNS. V was pared by 8 bases and J by 4 bases, with 3 bases of the junction left unmatched.

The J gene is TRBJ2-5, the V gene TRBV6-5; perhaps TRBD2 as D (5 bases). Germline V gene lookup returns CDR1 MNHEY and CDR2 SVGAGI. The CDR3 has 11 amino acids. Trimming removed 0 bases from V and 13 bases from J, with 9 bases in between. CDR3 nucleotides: TGTGCCAGCAGTTACTCGAGGGAGCGGTACTTC. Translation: CASSYSRERYF.

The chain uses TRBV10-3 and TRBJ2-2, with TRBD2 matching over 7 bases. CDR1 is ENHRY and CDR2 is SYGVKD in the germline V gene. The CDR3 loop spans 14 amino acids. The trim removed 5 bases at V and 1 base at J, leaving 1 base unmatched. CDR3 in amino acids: CAISSGVNTGELFF. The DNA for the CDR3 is TGTGCCATCAGTAGCGGGGTGAACACCGGGGAGCTGTTTTTT.

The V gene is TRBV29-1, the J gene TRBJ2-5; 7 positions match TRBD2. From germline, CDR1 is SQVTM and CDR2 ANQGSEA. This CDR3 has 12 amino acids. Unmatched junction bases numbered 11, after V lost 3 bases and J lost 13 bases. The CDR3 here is CSVEERDYERYF. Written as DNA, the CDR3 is TGCAGCGTTGAGGAGCGGGACTACGAGCGGTACTTC.

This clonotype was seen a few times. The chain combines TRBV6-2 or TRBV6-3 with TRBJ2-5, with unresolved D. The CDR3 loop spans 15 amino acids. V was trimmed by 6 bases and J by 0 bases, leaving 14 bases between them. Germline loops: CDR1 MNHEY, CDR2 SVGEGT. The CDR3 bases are TGTGCCAGCAGCCCCCGGAGAAAGTACCAAGAGACCCAGTACTTC. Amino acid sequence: CASSPRRKYQETQYF.

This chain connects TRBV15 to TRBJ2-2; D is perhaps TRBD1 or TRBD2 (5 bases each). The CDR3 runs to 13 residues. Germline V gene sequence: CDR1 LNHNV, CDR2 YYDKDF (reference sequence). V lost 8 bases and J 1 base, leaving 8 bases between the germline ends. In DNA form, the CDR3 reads TGTGCCACCCTGGGGGTGAACACCGGGGAGCTGTTTTTT. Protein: CATLGVNTGELFF.

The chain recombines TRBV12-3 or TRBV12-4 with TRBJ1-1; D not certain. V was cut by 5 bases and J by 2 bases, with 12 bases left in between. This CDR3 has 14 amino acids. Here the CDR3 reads CASSPADRNTEAFF. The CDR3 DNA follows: TGTGCCAGCAGTCCAGCGGACCGAAACACTGAAGCTTTCTTT.

This CDR3 reads CASSYSRSLGGNQPQHF. The CDR3 DNA sequence: TGTGCCAGCAGTTACTCCCGCTCGCTCGGGGGCAATCAGCCCCAGCATTTT. The chain uses TRBV6-6 and TRBJ1-5; unclear D gene. Germline V lookup: CDR1 MNHNY, CDR2 SVGAGI (reference sequence). The CDR3 loop spans 17 amino acids. V was cut by 0 bases and J by 2 bases, with 14 bases left in between.

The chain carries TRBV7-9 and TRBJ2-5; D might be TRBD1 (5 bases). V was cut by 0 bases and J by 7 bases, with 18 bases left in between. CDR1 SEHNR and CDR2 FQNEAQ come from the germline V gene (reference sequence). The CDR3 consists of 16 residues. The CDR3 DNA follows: TGTGCCAGCAGCTTAGCCTCCGACAGCACAAGAGTGACCCAGTACTTC. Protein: CASSLASDSTRVTQYF.

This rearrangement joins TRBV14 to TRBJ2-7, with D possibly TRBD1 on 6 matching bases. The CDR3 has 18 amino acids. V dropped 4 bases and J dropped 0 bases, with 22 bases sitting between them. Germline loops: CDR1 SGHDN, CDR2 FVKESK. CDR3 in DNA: TGTGCCAGCAGCCGCCAGAACCACAGGGCGACCCTCTCCTACGAGCAGTACTTC. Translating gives CASSRQNHRATLSYEQYF.

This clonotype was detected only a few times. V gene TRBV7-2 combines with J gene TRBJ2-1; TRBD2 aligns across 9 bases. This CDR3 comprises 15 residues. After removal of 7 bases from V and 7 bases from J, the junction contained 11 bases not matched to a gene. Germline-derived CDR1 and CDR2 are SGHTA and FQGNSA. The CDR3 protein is CASTEIGTSLNEQFF. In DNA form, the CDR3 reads TGTGCCAGCACCGAGATCGGGACTAGCTTAAATGAGCAGTTCTTC.